This T cell receptor (beta chain) was profiled in a study of blood T cell repertoires in COVID-19. Using immunoSEQ multiplex PCR, the repertoire was profiled, and TCRdb retains in-frame clones only, with some absent. Seen here are about 190,000 clones, around four fifths observed once, and the top ten hold 2.5% to 3.5%. CDR3 length: 17 residues. This chain links TRBV21-1 with TRBJ2-1; the D call in the table, TRBD2, was not verified against the DNA. TRBV21-1 is reported as a pseudogene. The receptor's source is a woman older than 75 with active or convalescent COVID-19. Input material: peripheral blood. This CDR3 reads CASVGLAGGPSSNEQFF. The CDR3 DNA follows: TGTGCCAGCGTGGGACTAGCGGGGGGGCCTTCGTCCAATGAGCAGTTCTTC.